The 29 T cell receptor beta chains presented below share a single source sample, sequenced in a study of early T cells in non-severe SARS-CoV-2 infection. A single record per CDR3 protein comes from TCRdb applying MiXCR to the 5' RACE reads. The sample consists of 70,000 to 95,000 distinct CDR3 sequences, approximately 15% of them appearing once. The source material was whole blood. These receptors all stem from an adult who was a healthcare worker with PCR-confirmed SARS-CoV-2 infection or an uninfected control (not recorded which).

In this sample, this clonotype turned up many times. J is TRBJ2-3 and V is TRBV2, with D perhaps matching TRBD2 (6 bases). From germline, CDR1 is SNHLY and CDR2 FYNNEI. The V and J ends lost 5 bases and 1 base respectively, with 10 bases between them. There are 14 residues in the CDR3. CDR3 bases: TGTGCCAGCAGTTTGGGACTTGGCACAGATACGCAGTATTTT. It encodes CASSLGLGTDTQYF. Combining the CDR3 with reference TRBV2 and TRBJ2-3 gives the whole variable domain EPEVTQTPSHQVTQMGQEVILRCVPISNHLYFYWYRQILGQKVEFLVSFYNNEISEKSEIFDDQFSVERPDGSNFTLKIRSTKLEDSAMYFCASSLGLGTDTQYFGPGTRLTVL.

The rearrangement uses TRBV7-9 and TRBJ1-1, with no clear D. V was cut by 1 base and J by 2 bases, with 8 bases left in between. Germline V lookup: CDR1 SEHNR, CDR2 FQNEAQ (reference sequence). This CDR3 spans 14 amino acids. CDR3 region: CASSLEVVNTEAFF. In DNA, the CDR3 is TGTGCCAGCAGCTTAGAGGTGGTTAACACTGAAGCTTTCTTT.

At least ten counts were recorded for this clonotype. J is TRBJ2-3 and V is TRBV10-3; the D is unclear. Germline V lookup: CDR1 ENHRY, CDR2 SYGVKD. This CDR3 spans 15 amino acids. V shed 4 bases and J shed 1 base, with 12 bases lying between them. In DNA form, the CDR3 reads TGTGCCATCAGTGCCGGTAGCTCGGGCACAGATACGCAGTATTTT. Translation gives CAISAGSSGTDTQYF.

V gene TRBV5-4 combines with J gene TRBJ1-5; D unclear. The V gene lost 3 bases and the J gene lost 0 bases, with 10 bases spanning the gap. The germline V gene encodes CDR1 SGHNT and CDR2 YYREEE (reference sequence). The CDR3 extends over 15 amino acids. The CDR3 nucleotides are TGTGCCAGCAGCTCCACAGAAGATAGCAATCAGCCCCAGCATTTT. Its protein product is CASSSTEDSNQPQHF. Together with reference TRBV5-4 and TRBJ1-5, the CDR3 gives the full variable domain: ETGVTQSPTHLIKTRGQQVTLRCSSQSGHNTVSWYQQALGQGPQFIFQYYREEENGRGNFPPRFSGLQFPNYSSELNVNALELDDSALYLCASSSTEDSNQPQHFGDGTRLSIL.

This chain uses TRBV20-1 with TRBJ1-2; 9 positions agree with TRBD1. Germline V CDR1 and CDR2: DFQATT, SNEGSKA (reference sequence). The V gene end was trimmed by 5 bases and the J gene end by 7 bases; junction bases not matched to a gene: 2. The CDR3 is made up of 11 amino acids. The chain's CDR3 is CSARTGAGYTF. The CDR3 DNA reads TGCAGTGCTCGGACAGGGGCTGGCTACACCTTC.

The CDR3 loop is CASNDGKRVYGYTF. As DNA, the CDR3 is TGTGCCAGCAACGACGGGAAGAGGGTCTATGGCTACACCTTC. The V gene is TRBV2, the J gene TRBJ1-2, with D unresolved. CDR3 size: 14 residues. CDR1 and CDR2 (germline): SNHLY, FYNNEI. Trimming pared 7 bases from V and 4 bases from J, leaving 16 bases between.

The chain joins TRBV3-1 to TRBJ1-2, with D possibly matching TRBD1 (5 bases). Trimming removed 1 base at V and 3 bases at J, with 15 bases between. This CDR3 region has 16 residues. Germline V lookup: CDR1 LGHDT, CDR2 YNNKEL (reference sequence). The CDR3 is CASSQVVPRGDYGYTF. CDR3 nucleotides: TGTGCCAGCAGCCAAGTTGTCCCCAGAGGGGACTATGGCTACACCTTC.

This clonotype has a handful of counts. The chain joins TRBV6-5 to TRBJ1-6; 7 bases are a match to TRBD1. J was trimmed by 7 bases and V by 2 bases; bases with no gene match: 8. Germline CDR1 and CDR2: MNHEY and SVGAGI. CDR3 length equals 16 residues. In DNA form, the CDR3 reads TGTGCCAGCAGTTACGACGGGACAGCGAGAAATTCACCCCTCCACTTT. Translating gives CASSYDGTARNSPLHF.

This clonotype was observed many times. The chain couples TRBV5-1 to TRBJ2-5; perhaps TRBD2 as D (5 bases). The CDR3 runs to 15 residues. V gave up 4 bases and J gave up 3 bases, with 16 bases separating them. CDR1 is SGHRS and CDR2 is YFSETQ in the germline V gene. The CDR3 reads CASSAGLAYEETQYF. CDR3 in DNA: TGCGCCAGCAGCGCTGGCCTAGCCTACGAAGAGACCCAGTACTTC. Based on the CDR3 plus reference TRBV5-1 and TRBJ2-5, the full variable domain is KAGVTQTPRYLIKTRGQQVTLSCSPISGHRSVSWYQQTPGQGLQFLFEYFSETQRNKGNFPGRFSGRQFSNSRSEMNVSTLELGDSALYLCASSAGLAYEETQYFGPGTRLLVL.

This clonotype was seen a few times. The chain recombines TRBV6-2 or TRBV6-3 with TRBJ1-6; D is unresolved. V was pared by 6 bases and J by 5 bases, with 11 bases between. Germline V lookup: CDR1 MNHEY, CDR2 SVGEGT. This CDR3 has 14 amino acids. The DNA for the CDR3 is TGTGCCAGCAGGTCGGGCCGAGATAATTCACCCCTCCACTTT. Residues: CASRSGRDNSPLHF.

This rearrangement joins TRBV5-1 to TRBJ2-3, with D possibly matching TRBD2 (5 bases). The germline gives CDR1 SGHRS, CDR2 YFSETQ. The CDR3 has 14 amino acids. The V and J ends lost 5 bases and 1 base respectively, with 11 bases between them. The CDR3 DNA reads TGCGCCAGCAGTTCTGGACTCGGCACAGATACGCAGTATTTT. This gives the protein CASSSGLGTDTQYF.

This clonotype was picked up many times. The rearrangement uses TRBV3-1 and TRBJ2-2; D is unresolved. V was cut by 0 bases and J by 7 bases, with 9 bases left in between. This CDR3 spans 14 amino acids. Germline CDR1 reads LGHDT; CDR2 reads YNNKEL (reference sequence). DNA for the CDR3: TGTGCCAGCAGCCAAGATACGCCGGGCGGGGAGCTGTTTTTT. Translating it yields CASSQDTPGGELFF.

This chain links TRBV7-2 with TRBJ1-6; 7 bases line up with TRBD1. Germline V gene lookup returns CDR1 SGHTA and CDR2 FQGNSA. Trimming at V came to 2 bases and at J to 13 bases, leaving 20 bases not matched to a gene. This CDR3 comprises 18 residues. The chain's CDR3 is CASSLNRQGGAELTPLHF. The CDR3 coding sequence is TGTGCCAGCAGCTTAAACCGGCAGGGGGGCGCCGAATTGACGCCCCTCCACTTT.

This clonotype was found a few times. V usage is TRBV2 and J usage is TRBJ1-2; D is undetermined. This CDR3 spans 16 amino acids. V gave up 7 bases and J gave up 0 bases, with 18 bases separating them. CDR1 is SNHLY, CDR2 FYNNEI, per germline. CDR3 bases: TGTGCCAGCAATCTTGAAGACTCAATATCTAACTATGGCTACACCTTC. It encodes CASNLEDSISNYGYTF.

This clonotype came up many times. The chain combines TRBV29-1 with TRBJ2-5; the D call may be TRBD1 or TRBD2 (5 bases each). CDR1 and CDR2 from the germline V gene are SQVTM and ANQGSEA. The CDR3 totals 12 residues. Trimming removed 7 bases at V and 4 bases at J, with 13 bases between. CDR3 region: CSETRGAETQYF. The CDR3 DNA reads as TGCAGCGAGACCCGAGGGGCAGAGACCCAGTACTTC.

This chain connects TRBV3-1 to TRBJ2-1; D is ambiguous. The CDR3 runs 15 residues. Per germline, CDR1 LGHDT and CDR2 YNNKEL (reference sequence). V was clipped by 1 base and J by 1 base, with 8 bases between them. The CDR3, as DNA: TGTGCCAGCAGCCAAGCTAATCGTTCCTACAATGAGCAGTTCTTC. This sequence encodes CASSQANRSYNEQFF.

This clonotype came up a few times. The chain uses TRBV2 and TRBJ1-4; perhaps TRBD1 as D (6 bases). The V and J ends lost 1 base and 8 bases respectively, with 11 bases between them. The germline CDR1 and CDR2 sequences are SNHLY and FYNNEI. The CDR3 has 14 amino acids. DNA of the CDR3: TGTGCCAGCAGTGAAGGCAGGGGAGGGGAAAAACTGTTTTTT. Residues: CASSEGRGGEKLFF.

CDR3 sequence: CAISELQGNTEAFF. The CDR3 DNA is TGTGCCATCAGTGAGTTACAGGGAAACACTGAAGCTTTCTTT. The V call is TRBV10-3, the J call TRBJ1-1; tentatively, D is TRBD1 (6 bases). The CDR3 extends over 14 amino acids. Trimming left V 1 base short and J 2 bases short, with 8 bases between. Germline CDR1 and CDR2: ENHRY and SYGVKD.

The V call is TRBV10-1, the J call TRBJ2-1; D call uncertain. The CDR3 has 12 residues. In germline, CDR1 is WNHNN, CDR2 SYGVQD (reference sequence). V was pared by 0 bases and J by 7 bases, with 4 bases between. In nucleotides, the CDR3 is TGCGCCAGCAGTGAGTCCGGGAATGAGCAGTTCTTC. Protein: CASSESGNEQFF.

In this sample, this clonotype turned up a few times. The rearrangement joins TRBV2 to TRBJ1-1; no firm D call. Looked up from germline, CDR1 is SNHLY and CDR2 is FYNNEI. This CDR3 contains 15 residues. V lost 5 bases, J lost 1 base, and 14 bases lay in between. CDR3 in amino acids: CASSPQRNSNTEAFF. DNA of the CDR3: TGTGCCAGCAGTCCTCAGCGAAACTCGAACACTGAAGCTTTCTTT.

This clonotype has a count of ten or more. The chain uses TRBV7-8 and TRBJ2-1; 7 bases line up with TRBD2. This CDR3 contains 15 residues. V lost 1 base, J lost 8 bases, and 8 bases stayed unmatched. From germline, CDR1 is SGHVS and CDR2 FQNEAQ. The CDR3 DNA reads TGTGCCAGCAGCTTAGAAGGGATGGGAGGGTATGAGCAGTTCTTC. Protein product: CASSLEGMGGYEQFF.

The CDR3 spells CASSLRTGELFF. CDR3 DNA: TGTGCCAGCAGCTTAAGGACCGGGGAGCTGTTTTTT. The chain has TRBV7-3 and TRBJ2-2, with unresolved D. CDR1 is SGHTA, CDR2 FQGTGA, per germline. The CDR3 extends over 12 amino acids. V lost 1 base and J 5 bases, leaving 2 bases between the germline ends.

V gene TRBV6-2 or TRBV6-3 combines with J gene TRBJ2-7; 7 bases match TRBD2. The CDR3 has 13 residues. The V gene's germline CDR1 is MNHEY and CDR2 SVGEGT. Trimming removed 2 bases from V and 6 bases from J; junction bases left unmatched: 4. In nucleotides, the CDR3 is TGTGCCAGCAGTTACAGGCCGGGGGGCGAGCAGTACGTC. It is translated as CASSYRPGGEQYV.

This clonotype has a handful of counts. V gene TRBV20-1 combines with J gene TRBJ1-5, with 7 bases that match TRBD1. The CDR3 has 14 residues. Germline values: CDR1 DFQATT, CDR2 SNEGSKA (reference sequence). Trimming removed 4 bases from V and 1 base from J; junction bases left unmatched: 4. Here the CDR3 reads CSATQQGSNQPQHF. CDR3 sequence (DNA): TGCAGTGCTACCCAACAGGGGAGCAATCAGCCCCAGCATTTT.

This clonotype has more than one count but fewer than ten. The CDR3 DNA follows: TGTGCCAGCAGTTTCTTGGGGGGCAGGGACTATGGCTACACCTTC. Its translation: CASSFLGGRDYGYTF. The chain has TRBV12-3 or TRBV12-4 and TRBJ1-2; TRBD1 is a possible D gene (6 bases). This CDR3 region has 15 residues. Trimming cost V 3 bases and J 3 bases, with 14 bases left between them.

The chain employs TRBV4-1 and TRBJ1-4; D gene uncertain. Trimming left V 1 base short and J 0 bases short, with 9 bases between. This CDR3 is built from 16 residues. Germline V lookup: CDR1 MGHRA, CDR2 YSYEKL. CDR3 sequence: CASSQAIVATNEKLFF. The CDR3 DNA is TGCGCCAGCAGCCAAGCAATAGTAGCAACTAATGAAAAACTGTTTTTT.

This clonotype was seen more than once but under ten times. The chain recombines TRBV12-3 or TRBV12-4 with TRBJ2-5, with 7 bases lining up with TRBD2. This CDR3 has 15 amino acids. Trimming removed 5 bases from V and 5 bases from J; junction bases left unmatched: 11. The CDR3 sequence: CASSGVGGGGETQYF. CDR3 nucleotide sequence: TGTGCCAGCAGTGGGGTCGGCGGGGGAGGTGAGACCCAGTACTTC.

The rearrangement joins TRBV7-2 to TRBJ2-1; 13 positions match TRBD2. V gave up 3 bases and J gave up 6 bases; unmatched junction bases: 2. Germline lookup yields CDR1 SGHTA and CDR2 FQGNSA. The CDR3 covers 15 residues. The CDR3 here is CASSFTSGGGNEQFF. The CDR3 bases are TGTGCCAGCAGCTTTACTAGCGGGGGGGGCAATGAGCAGTTCTTC.

The chain employs TRBV7-7 and TRBJ2-7; D remains ambiguous. CDR3 length: 14 amino acids. CDR1 and CDR2 from the germline V gene are SSHAT and FNYEAQ (reference sequence). Trimming took off 1 base at V and 2 bases at J, with 9 bases between the two ends. DNA of the CDR3: TGTGCCAGCAGCTTAGGGTATTCCCCCTACGAGCAGTACGTC. This gives the protein CASSLGYSPYEQYV.